Described below is a single T cell receptor (beta chain) sequence and its context. A single record per CDR3 protein comes from TCRdb applying MiXCR to the 5' RACE reads. The sample has tens of thousands of distinct CDR3 sequences; about 32% are singletons. Memory CD4+ T cells were sorted as CD4+CD45RO+CD25- cells. The CDR3 is made up of 14 amino acids. V shed 0 bases and J shed 3 bases, with 12 bases lying between them. Germline values: CDR1 DFQATT, CDR2 SNEGSKA (reference sequence). V gene TRBV20-1 combines with J gene TRBJ2-7; perhaps TRBD1 as D (6 bases). The sample comprised tumor-infiltrating memory CD4+ T cells sorted from the breast tumor. Subset reported: memory CD4+ T cells, CD4+CD45RO+CD25-. The clonotype originates from a female donor with breast cancer. CDR3 bases: TGCAGTGCTAGAGATCGAACAGGGTACTACGAGCAGTACTTC. This translates into CSARDRTGYYEQYF.